The rows below give T cell receptor beta chains drawn from one sample of a study of cytomegalovirus exposure and HLA in healthy donors. TCRdb keeps only in-frame clones here, not all; method: immunoSEQ multiplex PCR. Of around 200,000 clones in the sample, around 77% are singletons; the top ten hold 2.5% to 3.5%. The sequencing input was PBMCs. Receptor source: a female donor in good health and CMV-seronegative. Both conserved end residues are part of each CDR3. A D gene is named only where the DNA matches it firmly. Only part of the rows carry a size: once, few, many, or a class if the clone is expanded.

v_gene,abundance,j_gene,d_gene,CDR3aa,CDR3nt
TRBV10-3,NA,TRBJ2-2,TRBD2,CAISGTSGGAQTGELFF,TGTGCCATCAGTGGTACTAGCGGGGGGGCCCAAACCGGGGAGCTGTTTTTT
TRBV28,NA,TRBJ2-1,TRBD1,CATVDRGYNEQFF,TGTGCCACCGTCGACAGGGGGTACAATGAGCAGTTCTTC
TRBV19,NA,TRBJ2-7,TRBD1,CASSTTGVYEQYF,TGTGCCAGTAGTACTACAGGGGTCTACGAGCAGTACTTC
TRBV6-1,once,TRBJ1-1,NA,CASSLSVNTEAFF,TGTGCCAGCTCGTTATCAGTGAACACTGAAGCTTTCTTT
TRBV2,few,TRBJ2-3,NA,CASRGLFSTDTQYF,TGTGCCAGCAGAGGACTGTTTAGCACAGATACGCAGTATTTT
TRBV30,once,TRBJ2-5,TRBD1,CAWRGGTGGIETQYF,TGTGCCTGGAGAGGGGGGACAGGGGGTATAGAGACCCAGTACTTC
TRBV27,NA,TRBJ2-7,TRBD1,CASSEDRTYEQYF,TGTGCCAGCAGTGAGGACAGGACCTACGAGCAGTACTTC
TRBV7-8,NA,TRBJ1-2,NA,CASSLAGGSGGYTF,TGTGCCAGCAGCTTAGCGGGCGGATCAGGGGGCTACACCTTC
TRBV9,NA,TRBJ2-3,NA,CASSVFLGAGTDTQYF,TGTGCCAGCAGCGTCTTTCTGGGAGCCGGCACAGATACGCAGTATTTT
TRBV28,NA,TRBJ2-7,TRBD2,CASRTGTSGPYEQYF,TGTGCCAGCAGAACCGGGACTAGCGGCCCCTACGAGCAGTACTTC
TRBV28,once,TRBJ2-1,TRBD1,CASNTGQTARDEQFF,TGTGCCAGCAACACGGGACAGACAGCCAGGGATGAGCAGTTCTTC
TRBV15,NA,TRBJ2-7,TRBD2,CATSNLAGSYEQYF,TGTGCCACCAGCAACCTAGCGGGTAGCTACGAGCAGTACTTC
TRBV6-5,NA,TRBJ1-6,NA,CASSYGSSYNSPLHF,TGTGCCAGCAGTTACGGCAGCTCCTATAATTCACCCCTCCACTTT
TRBV28,NA,TRBJ2-7,NA,CASSSPPQDYEQYF,TGTGCCAGCAGTTCGCCCCCACAGGACTACGAGCAGTACTTC
TRBV30,NA,TRBJ1-6,NA,CAWSPPGIGNSPLHF,TGTGCCTGGAGCCCTCCGGGGATAGGGAATTCACCCCTCCACTTT
TRBV5-1,NA,TRBJ2-1,TRBD1,CASRPGTVYNEQFF,TGCGCCAGCAGGCCCGGGACAGTCTACAATGAGCAGTTCTTC
TRBV11-1,NA,TRBJ2-7,NA,CASSPRTAISYEQYF,TGTGCCAGCAGCCCCCGGACAGCGATCTCCTACGAGCAGTACTTC
TRBV25-1,NA,TRBJ2-7,NA,CASTLAQGSEQYF,TGTGCCAGCACTCTGGCGCAGGGGAGTGAGCAGTACTTC
TRBV5-1,NA,TRBJ2-3,TRBD2,CASSEPGLADTDTQYF,TGCGCCAGCAGCGAACCGGGACTAGCGGACACAGATACGCAGTATTTT
TRBV7-8,NA,TRBJ2-7,NA,CASSLVWRDEQYF,TGTGCCAGCAGCTTAGTTTGGCGGGACGAGCAGTACTTC
TRBV30,NA,TRBJ1-1,NA,CATVPVDTEAFF,TGTGCCACAGTCCCGGTTGACACTGAAGCTTTCTTT
TRBV18,few,TRBJ1-6,NA,CASSPGQDSYNSPLHF,TGTGCCAGCTCACCCGGACAAGACTCCTATAATTCACCCCTCCACTTT
TRBV6-5,NA,TRBJ1-3,NA,CASSYSGGGNTIYF,TGTGCCAGCAGTTACTCGGGCGGGGGAAACACCATATATTTT
TRBV4-3,NA,TRBJ2-1,TRBD2,CASSRNGLAGGYNEQFF,TGCGCCAGCAGCCGGAATGGACTAGCGGGGGGATACAATGAGCAGTTCTTC
TRBV19,NA,TRBJ1-3,NA,CASSMYHSSGNTIYF,TGTGCCAGTAGTATGTATCACAGCTCTGGAAACACCATATATTTT
TRBV28,NA,TRBJ1-6,TRBD1,CASSFKAGGRNSPLHF,TGTGCCAGCAGTTTTAAGGCAGGGGGCAGGAATTCACCCCTCCACTTT
TRBV5-4,NA,TRBJ1-2,TRBD1,CASSGGGQGPAGYGYTF,TGTGCCAGCAGCGGGGGGGGACAGGGACCCGCAGGGTATGGCTACACCTTC
TRBV28,NA,TRBJ2-1,NA,CASTLGGARLGNEQFF,TGTGCCAGCACCCTAGGGGGAGCCCGCCTTGGCAATGAGCAGTTCTTC
TRBV6-1,NA,TRBJ1-2,NA,CASSEGRVMRGYTF,TGTGCCAGCAGTGAAGGTCGGGTTATGAGGGGCTACACCTTC
TRBV28,NA,TRBJ1-2,TRBD1,CASLLGQSYGYTF,TGTGCCAGCCTCTTGGGACAGTCCTATGGCTACACCTTC
TRBV28,NA,TRBJ2-7,TRBD1,CASRYAGQVYEQYF,TGTGCCAGCAGATACGCGGGACAGGTTTACGAGCAGTACTTC
TRBV19,NA,TRBJ2-1,TRBD1,CASSPMDRGGYNEQFF,TGTGCCAGTAGCCCAATGGACAGGGGTGGGTACAATGAGCAGTTCTTC
TRBV7-3,NA,TRBJ2-1,TRBD2,CASSLKRTSGIGEQFF,TGTGCCAGCAGCTTAAAACGGACTAGCGGCATCGGTGAGCAGTTCTTC
TRBV2,NA,TRBJ2-7,NA,CASSPDRSYEQYF,TGTGCCAGCAGCCCCGATCGGTCCTACGAGCAGTACTTC
TRBV11-1,NA,TRBJ1-6,NA,CATGPGLSNSPLHF,TGTGCTACAGGTCCGGGACTGTCCAATTCACCCCTCCACTTT
TRBV29-1,NA,TRBJ1-3,TRBD1,CSVVSGGGNTIYF,TGCAGCGTTGTTTCAGGGGGTGGAAACACCATATATTTT
TRBV7-3,once,TRBJ2-3,TRBD2,CASSSTSGLTDTQYF,TGTGCCAGCAGCTCTACTAGCGGACTCACAGATACGCAGTATTTT
TRBV5-4,NA,TRBJ1-1,NA,CASSLDNSEAFF,TGTGCCAGCAGCTTGGATAACTCTGAAGCTTTCTTT
TRBV7-9,few,TRBJ2-7,NA,CASSSWTAYEQYF,TGTGCCAGCAGCTCCTGGACAGCCTACGAGCAGTACTTC
TRBV19,NA,TRBJ2-1,TRBD2,CATTHGTRWEGNEQFF,TGTGCCACTACCCACGGGACTAGGTGGGAGGGTAATGAGCAGTTCTTC
TRBV5-6,NA,TRBJ2-1,NA,CASRLIQGAHEQFF,TGTGCCAGCCGGCTGATACAGGGAGCCCATGAGCAGTTCTTC
TRBV28,NA,TRBJ1-1,NA,CASRIGGGALNTEAFF,TGTGCCAGCCGTATAGGGGGGGGCGCTCTGAACACTGAAGCTTTCTTT
TRBV5-8,NA,TRBJ2-1,NA,CASSLASRGGPNEQFF,TGTGCCAGCAGCTTGGCGTCGAGGGGGGGCCCCAATGAGCAGTTCTTC
TRBV9,NA,TRBJ2-2,NA,CASSVHGLYGTGELFF,TGTGCCAGCAGCGTACATGGACTATACGGCACCGGGGAGCTGTTTTTT
TRBV18,NA,TRBJ2-7,NA,CASSPHSYEQYF,TGTGCCAGCTCACCCCACTCCTACGAGCAGTACTTC
TRBV7-3,NA,TRBJ2-1,NA,CASSLIPQAGDEQFF,TGTGCCAGCAGCTTAATCCCCCAGGCAGGGGATGAGCAGTTCTTC
TRBV7-9,NA,TRBJ2-3,TRBD2,CASSSRSGTSTDTQYF,TGTGCCAGCAGCTCAAGGAGCGGGACTAGCACAGATACGCAGTATTTT
TRBV7-2,NA,TRBJ1-6,TRBD1,CASSLMQGARNSPLHF,TGTGCCAGCAGCTTAATGCAGGGGGCACGCAATTCACCCCTCCACTTT
TRBV9,NA,TRBJ2-1,NA,CASSVVGANEQFF,TGTGCCAGCAGCGTAGTGGGGGCAAATGAGCAGTTCTTC
TRBV30,NA,TRBJ2-2,TRBD1,CAWRTPRTGGTGELFF,TGTGCCTGGAGGACCCCCCGGACAGGGGGCACCGGGGAGCTGTTTTTT
TRBV4-3,NA,TRBJ1-4,TRBD1,CASSQENRGRGEKLFF,TGCGCCAGCAGCCAGGAAAACAGGGGGCGCGGGGAAAAACTGTTTTTT
TRBV4-1,NA,TRBJ2-2,TRBD2,CASSGTRLTGELFF,TGCGCCAGCAGTGGGACTAGGCTTACCGGGGAGCTGTTTTTT